This TCR beta chain was recovered during a study of tumor-infiltrating lymphocytes in oesophageal squamous cell carcinoma. This clonotype was seen repeatedly, ten times or more. CDR1 is SGHRS and CDR2 is YFSETQ in the germline V gene. The CDR3 runs to 13 residues. The V segment lost 4 bases and the J segment 8 bases; nucleotides outside the gene matches: 8. TCRdb fed the PCR reads into MiXCR, producing one record per CDR3 protein. Of about 14,000 distinct CDR3 sequences listed, about 53% are singletons. Sequencing used esophageal tumor tissue. The gene calls are TRBV5-1 and TRBJ1-2, with 7 bases fitting TRBD1. This receptor was identified in a male donor with esophageal squamous cell carcinoma. CDR3 region: CASSLDRVRGYTF. In DNA, the CDR3 is TGCGCCAGCAGCCTTGACAGGGTGCGGGGCTACACCTTC.